The rows below give T cell receptor beta chains drawn from one sample of a study of shared clonotypes between healthy human individuals. Assay used: immunoSEQ multiplex PCR; TCRdb lists only in-frame clones, some missing. The sample lists roughly 2.2 million clones, more than 85% occurring once. The specimen was naive CD4+ T cells from PBMCs. The source is a man between 18 and 35 years old in good health. Some clones in this sample may be carry-over from other donors' samples. The CDR3 runs from the conserved cysteine through the conserved F or W. A D gene is named only where the DNA matches it firmly. Size tells how often a clone was seen (once, few, many) or the class of an expanded clone, and some rows leave it out.

CDR3 length	V gene	D gene	J gene	clone size	CDR3 DNA	CDR3 protein
15	TRBV6-5	-	TRBJ2-3	-	TGTGCCAGCAGTTACGGCGGGGGCAGCACAGATACGCAGTATTTT	CASSYGGGSTDTQYF
14	TRBV11-1	-	TRBJ2-1	once	TGTGCCAGCAGCTCAGGGTTGACGCGCGCTGAGCAGTTCTTC	CASSSGLTRAEQFF
11	TRBV6-1	-	TRBJ2-3	few	TGTGCCAGCAGTGAAGGAGATACGCAGTATTTT	CASSEGDTQYF
14	TRBV27	-	TRBJ1-2	-	TGTGCCAGCAGTTCACCGACTCAGAACTATGGCTACACCTTC	CASSSPTQNYGYTF
16	TRBV28	TRBD2	TRBJ2-4	-	TGTGCCAGCAGCCACGGGGGGGCGCAGGTCAAAAACATTCAGTACTTC	CASSHGGAQVKNIQYF
15	TRBV28	-	TRBJ1-4	-	TGTGCCAGCAGTTTGTCAGGTGCAACTAATGAAAAACTGTTTTTT	CASSLSGATNEKLFF
18	TRBV7-3	TRBD2	TRBJ2-3	-	TGTGCCAGCAGCTTATTATCCGGCGGGAGCGCTAGCACAGATACGCAGTATTTT	CASSLLSGGSASTDTQYF
16	TRBV4-2	-	TRBJ1-3	-	TGTGCCAGCAGCCAACCCCCTTCGGGCTCTGGAAACACCATATATTTT	CASSQPPSGSGNTIYF
16	TRBV4-1	-	TRBJ2-1	-	TGCGCCAGCAGCCAAGCGGGGCGGGGCTCCTACAATGAGCAGTTCTTC	CASSQAGRGSYNEQFF
16	TRBV5-1	TRBD1	TRBJ2-7	-	TGCGCCAGCAGCTTGGGACCGGGACAGGGGTACTACGAGCAGTACTTC	CASSLGPGQGYYEQYF
13	TRBV4-1	-	TRBJ1-2	-	TGCGCCAGCAGCCACCAAGAGACGTATGGCTACACCTTC	CASSHQETYGYTF
13	TRBV19	-	TRBJ1-2	-	TGTGCCAGTAGTATAGATTTTCGCCGTGGCTACACCTTC	CASSIDFRRGYTF